This section outlines one TCR beta chain sequence together with its context. Its matching antigen is unknown. Germline V gene sequence: CDR1 KGHSH, CDR2 LQKENI. V lost 6 bases, J lost 7 bases, and 12 bases stayed unmatched. The CDR3 spans 15 residues. Every subset's genomic DNA went evenly onto several immunoSEQ plates. TCRdb keeps only in-frame clones here, not all; method: immunoSEQ multiplex PCR. Altogether 850,000 to 1,200,000 clones are present, around 74% being singletons, with the ten largest covering 1.4%. The entry originates in a study of shared clonotypes between healthy human individuals. Study-wide findings and caveats: An effect of sequencing depth on clonotype sharing among donors was expected. The study generally estimated greater richness for naive than memory subsets. Generation probabilities of non-shared clonotypes were lower (relative to those shared by all four donors).

The sequence came from a man aged 18 to 30 in good health. This chain uses TRBV18 with TRBJ1-3; 7 positions agree with TRBD1. The sequencing input was memory CD4+ T cells sorted from blood. As to subset: CD45RA-negative fraction. Here the CDR3 DNA reads TGTGCCAGCTCTCGGGAAGGGACAGCCGGCAACACCATATATTTT. This codes for CASSREGTAGNTIYF.